Below are 11 T cell receptor beta chains sequenced from a single sample in a study of response to subunit inactivated influenza vaccine. Via MiXCR, TCRdb re-called the RT-PCR reads, giving one row per CDR3 protein. The repertoire holds a few hundred thousand distinct CDR3 sequences, with approximately 14% as singletons. The starting material was PBMCs from blood, obtained 11 to 12 days after vaccination. The receptors stem from a man aged 50-60 years who received an inactivated influenza vaccine.

V gene TRBV18 combines with J gene TRBJ1-1; TRBD1 agrees at 7 bases. The junction had 3 bases not matched to a gene; V was cut back by 5 bases and J by 0 bases. The CDR3 spans 14 residues. Per germline, CDR1 KGHSH and CDR2 LQKENI. DNA of the CDR3: TGTGCCAGCTCAACAGGGGCGGTGAACACTGAAGCTTTCTTT. It encodes CASSTGAVNTEAFF.

The CDR3 loop is CASSQGTWNTEAFF. CDR3 bases: TGCGCCAGCAGCCAGGGGACGTGGAACACTGAAGCTTTCTTT. V usage is TRBV4-3 and J usage is TRBJ1-1, with a tentative D call TRBD1 (5 bases). The CDR3 sequence is 14 residues long. Germline V gene data show CDR1 as LGHNA and CDR2 as YSLEER. The V end was cut by 3 bases, the J end by 1 base, with 9 bases between.

This clonotype has only a few counts. The chain couples TRBV10-3 to TRBJ2-3; TRBD1 matches at 7 bases. V was clipped by 5 bases and J by 3 bases; unmatched bases: 14. Germline lookup yields CDR1 ENHRY and CDR2 SYGVKD. The CDR3 length is 17 residues. CDR3 bases: TGTGCCATCAGTACCACCCTGACAGGGATTGGTACAGATACGCAGTATTTT. Translated: CAISTTLTGIGTDTQYF.

This clonotype has a handful of counts. The chain employs TRBV28 and TRBJ2-6; TRBD2 is a possible D gene (6 bases). V gave up 4 bases and J gave up 11 bases, with 6 bases separating them. The length of the CDR3 is 11 residues. Germline V gene lookup returns CDR1 MDHEN and CDR2 SYDVKM. This chain's CDR3 is CASSWGDVLTF. The DNA of the CDR3 is TGTGCCAGCAGTTGGGGGGACGTCCTGACTTTC.

This rearrangement joins TRBV6-1 to TRBJ2-1, with 8 positions matching TRBD2. Germline CDR1 MNHNS, CDR2 SASEGT. CDR3 length: 18 amino acids. Trimming at V came to 2 bases and at J to 6 bases, leaving 15 bases not matched to a gene. In nucleotides, the CDR3 is TGTGCCAGCAGTGAATACGAAGGTGCGGGGGGCCCTGGCAATGAGCAGTTCTTC. Translation: CASSEYEGAGGPGNEQFF.

This chain links TRBV29-1 with TRBJ1-1, with 7 nucleotides matching TRBD1. The trim removed 5 bases at V and 7 bases at J, leaving 7 bases unmatched. The CDR3 totals 12 residues. Germline V gene sequence: CDR1 SQVTM, CDR2 ANQGSEA. CDR3 sequence: CSVSTGEIEAFF. CDR3 sequence (DNA): TGCAGCGTTTCTACAGGGGAAATTGAAGCTTTCTTT.

This clonotype was recorded at least ten times. The CDR3 DNA follows: TGTGCCAGCAGCCTCGGGACAGGGGTTAAGCCCCAGCATTTT. Its translation is CASSLGTGVKPQHF. This rearrangement joins TRBV5-6 to TRBJ1-5, with TRBD1 matching 10 bases. V dropped 4 bases and J dropped 8; count of bases not matched to a gene: 6. The CDR3 contains 14 residues. Germline loops: CDR1 SGHDT, CDR2 YYEEEE.

V is TRBV7-2 and J is TRBJ2-3; 12 bases fit TRBD2. The germline gives CDR1 SGHTA, CDR2 FQGNSA. J gave up 0 bases and V 5 bases, and 6 bases lay outside the gene matches. The CDR3 length is 17 residues. CDR3 region: CASSLRTSGVSTDTQYF. CDR3 in DNA: TGTGCCAGCAGCCTCCGGACTAGCGGGGTTAGCACAGATACGCAGTATTTT.

J is TRBJ1-1 and V is TRBV12-3 or TRBV12-4, with D possibly matching TRBD1 (5 bases). V lost 2 bases, J lost 6 bases, and 13 bases lay in between. The length of the CDR3 is 14 residues. The CDR3 nucleotides read TGTGCCAGCAGTTTAAGGTCTCGAGGGGCTGAAGCTTTCTTT. This gives the protein CASSLRSRGAEAFF.

This clonotype was observed many times. The gene calls are TRBV5-1 and TRBJ1-3, with D hard to call. The CDR3 extends over 15 amino acids. The V gene's germline CDR1 is SGHRS and CDR2 YFSETQ. V dropped 1 base and J dropped 0 bases, with 8 bases sitting between them. The CDR3 loop is CASSLSAGSGNTIYF. The CDR3 DNA follows: TGCGCCAGCAGCTTGTCTGCGGGCTCTGGAAACACCATATATTTT.

The chain recombines TRBV30 with TRBJ2-5; TRBD2 matches at 12 bases. This CDR3 has 14 amino acids. CDR1 GTSNPN and CDR2 SVGIG come from the germline V gene (reference sequence). Trimming took 8 bases from V and 5 from J; bases not matched to a gene: 9. The CDR3 DNA reads TGTGCCGGAAGACTAGCGGGAGAGGGCGAGACCCAGTACTTC. Amino acid sequence: CAGRLAGEGETQYF.